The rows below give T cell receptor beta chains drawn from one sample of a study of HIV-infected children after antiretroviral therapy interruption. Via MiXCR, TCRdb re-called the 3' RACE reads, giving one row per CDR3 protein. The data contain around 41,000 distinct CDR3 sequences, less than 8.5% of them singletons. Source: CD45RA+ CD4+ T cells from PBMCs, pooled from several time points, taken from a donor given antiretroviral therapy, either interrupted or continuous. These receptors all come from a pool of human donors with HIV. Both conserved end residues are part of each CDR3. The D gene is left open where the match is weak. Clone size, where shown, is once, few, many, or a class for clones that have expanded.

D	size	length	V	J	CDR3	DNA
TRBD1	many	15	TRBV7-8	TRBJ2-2	CASSSRQGNTGELFF	TGTGCCAGCAGCTCCCGACAGGGTAACACCGGGGAGCTGTTTTTT
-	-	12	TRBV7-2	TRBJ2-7	CASSLVRYEQYF	TGTGCCAGCAGCTTAGTCCGGTACGAGCAGTACTTC
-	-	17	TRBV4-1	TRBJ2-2	CASSQGRQIGNTGELFF	TGCGCCAGCAGCCAAGGGAGACAAATAGGGAACACCGGGGAGCTGTTTTTT
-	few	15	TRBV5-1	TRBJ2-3	CASSLAWRRADTQYF	TGCGCCAGCAGCTTGGCCTGGCGTCGGGCAGATACGCAGTATTTT
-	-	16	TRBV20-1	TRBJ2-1	CSASKARVRTDNEQFF	TGCAGTGCTAGCAAAGCCAGGGTTAGGACGGACAATGAGCAGTTCTTC
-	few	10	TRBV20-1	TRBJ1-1	CSARGAEAFF	TGCAGTGCTAGGGGTGCTGAAGCTTTCTTT
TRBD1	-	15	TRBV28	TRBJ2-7	CASRHGTVFTYEQYF	TGTGCCAGCAGACACGGGACAGTCTTTACCTACGAGCAGTACTTC
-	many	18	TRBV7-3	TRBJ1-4	CASSPIRYQGTHLEKLFF	TGTGCCAGCAGCCCAATCCGATACCAGGGGACACACCTTGAAAAACTGTTTTTT
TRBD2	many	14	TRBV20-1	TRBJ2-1	CSAGLAGGPNEQFF	TGCAGTGCTGGACTAGCGGGAGGGCCAAATGAGCAGTTCTTC
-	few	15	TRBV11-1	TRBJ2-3	CASSWAGRGQNTLYF	TGTGCCAGCAGTTGGGCAGGGAGAGGTCAAAACACCTTGTACTTT
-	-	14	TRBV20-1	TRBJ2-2	CSAPAGNLNGELFF	TGCAGTGCGCCAGCCGGGAACTTGAACGGGGAGCTGTTTTTT
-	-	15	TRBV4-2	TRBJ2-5	CASSLGYSDQETQYF	TGTGCCAGCAGTCTTGGGTACTCCGACCAAGAGACCCAGTACTTC
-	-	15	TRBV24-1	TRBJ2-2	CATSVRDTDSGELFF	TGTGCCACCAGTGTTCGGGACACGGATTCCGGGGAGCTGTTTTTT
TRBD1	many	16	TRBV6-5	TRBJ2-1	CASSYSSRGRYNEQFF	TGTGCCAGCAGTTACTCTTCCAGGGGGCGGTACAATGAGCAGTTCTTC
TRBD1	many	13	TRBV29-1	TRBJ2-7	CSVTAQGLREQYF	TGCAGCGTCACGGCACAGGGGTTGCGAGAGCAGTACTTC
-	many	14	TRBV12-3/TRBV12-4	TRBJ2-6	CGSEGGQGANVLTF	TGTGGCAGCGAGGGGGGGCAAGGGGCCAACGTCCTGACTTTC
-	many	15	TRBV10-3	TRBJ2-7	CAISDPGQPSYEQYF	TGTGCCATCAGTGACCCAGGGCAGCCCTCCTACGAGCAGTACTTC
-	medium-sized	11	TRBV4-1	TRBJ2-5	CASRGQDTQYF	TGTGCCAGCAGGGGACAAGACACCCAGTACTTT
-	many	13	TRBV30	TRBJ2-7	CAWSLEHLYEQYF	TGTGCCTGGAGTCTAGAACACCTCTATGAACAGTACTTC
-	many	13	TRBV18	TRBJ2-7	CASSPQGAGEQYF	TGTGCCAGCTCACCACAGGGGGCGGGAGAGCAGTACTTC
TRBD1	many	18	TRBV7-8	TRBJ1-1	CASSSDRSFQVRYTEAFF	TGTGCCAGCAGCTCGGACAGGTCTTTTCAGGTGCGGTACACTGAAGCTTTCTTT
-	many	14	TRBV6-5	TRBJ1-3	CASSDAYSGNTLYF	TGTGCCAGCAGTGATGCTTATTCTGGAAATACGCTCTATTTT
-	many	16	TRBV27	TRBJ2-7	CASADTRRDDRYEQYF	TGTGCCAGCGCTGATACCCGAAGGGATGATAGGTACGAGCAGTACTTC
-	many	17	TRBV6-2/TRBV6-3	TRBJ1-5	CASSYQRTESLNQPQHF	TGTGCCAGCAGTTACCAACGGACAGAAAGTCTTAATCAGCCCCAGCATTTT
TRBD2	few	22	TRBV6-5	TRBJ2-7	CASSLQQKAPGLAGGRSYEQYF	TGTGCCAGCAGTCTCCAGCAAAAGGCACCGGGACTAGCGGGAGGGCGGTCCTACGAGCAGTACTTC
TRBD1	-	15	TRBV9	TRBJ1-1	CASSVEGQGNTEAFF	TGTGCCAGCAGCGTAGAGGGACAGGGGAACACTGAAGCTTTCTTT
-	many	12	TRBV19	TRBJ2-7	CASSIYIYEQYF	TGTGCCAGCAGTATATACATCTATGAACAGTACTTC
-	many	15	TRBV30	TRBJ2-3	CAWTRTASITDTQYF	TGTGCCTGGACCCGGACGGCCTCTATCACAGATACGCAGTATTTT
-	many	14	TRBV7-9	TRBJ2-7	CASSLAGALFEQYF	TGTGCCAGCAGCTTGGCCGGGGCCCTTTTTGAGCAGTACTTC
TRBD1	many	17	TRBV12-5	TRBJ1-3	CASGLVLGQVSGNTIYF	TGTGCTAGTGGTTTGGTTCTCGGACAGGTCTCCGGAAACACCATATATTTT
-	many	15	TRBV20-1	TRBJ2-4	CSTYPVTTAKNIQYF	TGCAGTACCTACCCCGTGACAACGGCCAAAAACATTCAGTACTTC
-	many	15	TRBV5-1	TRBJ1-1	CASSFQGGEGTEAFF	TGCGCCAGCAGCTTTCAGGGAGGAGAAGGAACTGAAGCTTTCTTT
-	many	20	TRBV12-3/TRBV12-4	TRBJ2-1	CASSSQLGGGVDSSYNEQFF	TGTGCCAGCAGTTCGCAACTAGGTGGAGGAGTGGATAGCTCCTACAATGAGCAGTTCTTC
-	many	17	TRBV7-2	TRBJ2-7	CASSRSGDRGGAYVQYF	TGTGCCAGCAGCCGGAGCGGGGATCGAGGGGGGGCTTATGTGCAGTACTTC
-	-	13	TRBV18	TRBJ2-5	CASATGSRETQYF	TGTGCCAGCGCCACAGGGAGCAGGGAGACCCAGTACTTC
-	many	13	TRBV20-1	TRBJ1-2	CSAKSPGNYGYTF	TGCAGTGCCAAGAGTCCGGGGAACTATGGCTACACCTTC
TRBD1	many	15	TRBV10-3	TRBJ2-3	CASSDRGSSAETLYF	TGTGCCAGCAGTGACAGGGGGTCTAGTGCAGAAACGCTGTATTTT
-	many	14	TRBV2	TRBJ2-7	CASREQGRGREQYF	TGTGCCAGCAGGGAACAGGGTCGGGGGAGAGAGCAGTACTTC
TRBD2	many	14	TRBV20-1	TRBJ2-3	CSAPTSGRTDTQYF	TGCAGTGCACCGACTAGCGGACGCACAGATACGCAGTATTTT
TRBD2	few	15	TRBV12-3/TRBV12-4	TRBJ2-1	CASSLGLAGVGEQFF	TGTGCCAGCAGTTTGGGACTAGCGGGAGTAGGTGAGCAGTTCTTC
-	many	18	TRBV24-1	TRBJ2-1	CATSDPATGRAVINEQFF	TGTGCCACCAGTGATCCAGCAACGGGCAGGGCGGTTATCAATGAGCAGTTCTTC
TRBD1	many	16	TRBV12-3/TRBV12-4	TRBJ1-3	CASSFGGQGSGNTIYF	TGTGCCAGCAGTTTTGGAGGACAGGGTTCAGGAAACACCATATATTTT
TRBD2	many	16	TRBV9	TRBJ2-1	CASSVTSGREWDEQFF	TGTGCCAGCAGCGTGACTAGCGGGAGGGAGTGGGATGAGCAGTTCTTC
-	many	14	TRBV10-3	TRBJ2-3	CAIRSSASTDTQYF	TGTGCCATCAGGTCCTCGGCTTCCACAGATACGCAGTATTTT
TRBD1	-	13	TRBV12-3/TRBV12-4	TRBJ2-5	CASRTGGEETQYF	TGTGCCAGCAGGACAGGGGGAGAGGAGACCCAGTACTTC
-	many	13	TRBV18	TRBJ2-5	CASSPTRRETQYF	TGTGCCAGCTCACCTACGAGGAGAGAGACCCAGTACTTC
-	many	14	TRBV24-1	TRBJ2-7	CATSRGAHSYEQYF	TGTGCCACCTCGCGAGGGGCCCACTCCTACGAGCAGTACTTC
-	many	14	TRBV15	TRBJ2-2	CATSRDVATGELFF	TGTGCCACCAGCAGAGACGTTGCCACCGGGGAGCTGTTTTTT
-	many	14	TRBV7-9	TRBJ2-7	CASSLRGQTDEQYF	TGTGCCAGCAGCTTAAGGGGTCAGACCGACGAGCAGTACTTC
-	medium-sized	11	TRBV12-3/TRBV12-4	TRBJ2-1	CASSWGAEQFF	TGTGCAAGCAGCTGGGGGGCTGAGCAGTTCTTC
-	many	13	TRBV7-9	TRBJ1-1	CASSIHVADEAFF	TGTGCCAGCAGCATTCACGTAGCAGATGAAGCTTTCTTT
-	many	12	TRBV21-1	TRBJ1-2	CASSSRIYGYTF	TGTGCCAGCAGTAGCAGAATCTATGGCTACACCTTC